This T cell receptor (beta chain) was captured in a study of PD-1 blockade in mismatch repair-deficient tumors. Study-wide background: All were previously treated, progressing patients with 12 mismatch repair-deficient cancer types.

Using immunoSEQ multiplex PCR, the repertoire was profiled, and TCRdb retains in-frame clones only, with some absent. The sample contains 100,000 to 150,000 clones, about 85% of which appear only once. The CDR3 loop spans 16 amino acids. Germline CDR1 MNHEY, CDR2 SMNVEV (reference sequence). The V gene lost 5 bases and the J gene lost 2 bases, with 19 bases spanning the gap. The study, taken as a whole, reports: Rapid post-treatment expansion, then contraction, generally preceding radiologic response, marked tumor-resident clones.

TCR sequencing covered a few patients who responded to pembrolizumab. Concerning this clone itself: Its antigen is unidentified.

J is TRBJ2-7 and V is TRBV27, with D perhaps matching TRBD2 (6 bases). The starting material was peripheral blood, obtained 44 weeks after starting pembrolizumab. This sequence originates from an adult with mismatch repair-deficient cancer. In DNA form, the CDR3 reads TGTGCCAGCAGTCAGACACCCTTAAGCGGGCCCTACGAGCAGTACTTC. This gives the protein CASSQTPLSGPYEQYF.